This T cell receptor beta chain appears in the sequencing data of a study of Graves' ophthalmopathy and Graves' hyperthyroidism. The length of the CDR3 is 15 residues. Germline lookup yields CDR1 SEHNR and CDR2 FQNEAQ (reference sequence). J gave up 4 bases and V 4 bases, and 7 bases lay outside the gene matches. This clonotype was seen repeatedly, ten times or more. Its cognate antigen is unknown. Symptoms, serum thyroxine and TRAb, thyroid ultrasound, and orbital computed tomography formed the diagnostic basis. Study conclusions and caveats: The blood repertoire also included most expanded thyroid clonotypes above 0.001 frequency. This model predicted ophthalmopathy progression (sensitivity 65% to 71%, specificity about 72%).

Amplifying from RNA transcripts, the study obtained TCR beta CDR3 regions. First-round RT-PCR relied on HTBI primers, and a second-round multiplex PCR came next. One entry per CDR3 protein, called by TCRdb with MiXCR from the multiplex PCR reads. The sample yields some 350,000 distinct CDR3 sequences, 17% seen once. Sequences were obtained from peripheral blood. The genes are TRBV7-9 and TRBJ2-7; 10 nucleotides line up with TRBD1. The clonotype originates from an adult woman with stable Graves' hyperthyroidism. CDR3 loop: CASSWDRGFLYEQYF. In DNA form, the CDR3 reads TGTGCCAGCAGCTGGGACAGGGGTTTTTTGTACGAGCAGTACTTC.